The following is a TCR beta chain sequence with its context. Antigen unknown. The V gene end was trimmed by 6 bases and the J gene end by 2 bases; junction bases not matched to a gene: 9. This CDR3 has 15 amino acids. Per germline, CDR1 SEHNR and CDR2 FQNEAQ (reference sequence). These data come from a study of STAT3 mutations in large granular lymphocyte leukemia. Study as a whole: Immunosuppressive therapy was given to more than half of T-LGLL patients. Study conclusions and caveats: Every T-cell large granular lymphocyte leukemia patient had at least one immunodominant TCR beta clonotype. No sample exists from the first appearance of each clone.

The repertoire was sequenced with immunoSEQ multiplex PCR; TCRdb's copy has only in-frame clones and lacks some. The sample has over 15,000 clones, around 90% seen once. The V gene is TRBV7-9, the J gene TRBJ2-7; 8 nucleotides match TRBD1. Sequenced material: peripheral blood mononuclear cells. The receptor comes from a woman in her 50s with T-cell large granular lymphocyte leukemia. Some clones in this sample may be carry-over from other donors' samples. The CDR3 DNA is TGTGCCAGCAGTCCTGGGACAGGAAAACCCTACGAGCAGTACTTC. It yields the protein CASSPGTGKPYEQYF.